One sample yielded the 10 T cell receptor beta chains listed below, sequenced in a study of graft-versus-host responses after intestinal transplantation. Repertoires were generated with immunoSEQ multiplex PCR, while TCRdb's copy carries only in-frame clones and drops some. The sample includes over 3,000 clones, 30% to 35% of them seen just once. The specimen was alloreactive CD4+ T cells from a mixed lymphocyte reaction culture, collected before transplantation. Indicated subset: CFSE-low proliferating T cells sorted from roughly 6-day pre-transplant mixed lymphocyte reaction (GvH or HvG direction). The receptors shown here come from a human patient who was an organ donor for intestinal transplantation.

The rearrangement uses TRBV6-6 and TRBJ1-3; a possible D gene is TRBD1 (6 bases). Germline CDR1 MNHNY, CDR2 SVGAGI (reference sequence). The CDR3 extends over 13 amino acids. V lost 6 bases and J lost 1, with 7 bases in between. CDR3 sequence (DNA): TGTGCCAGCAGCGACAGGTCTGGAAACACCATATATTTT. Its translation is CASSDRSGNTIYF.

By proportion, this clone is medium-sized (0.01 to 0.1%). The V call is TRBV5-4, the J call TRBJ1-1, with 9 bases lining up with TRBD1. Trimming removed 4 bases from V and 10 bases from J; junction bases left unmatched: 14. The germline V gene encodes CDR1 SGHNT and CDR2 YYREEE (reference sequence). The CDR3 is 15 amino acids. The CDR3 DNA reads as TGTGCCAGCAGCCACCCCCAGGGACAGGGTCCGTCAGCTTTCTTT. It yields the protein CASSHPQGQGPSAFF.

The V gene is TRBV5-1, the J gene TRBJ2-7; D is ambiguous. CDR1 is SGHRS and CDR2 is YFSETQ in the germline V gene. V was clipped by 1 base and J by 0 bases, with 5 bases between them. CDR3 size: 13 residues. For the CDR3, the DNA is TGCGCCAGCAGCTTGAGGAGCTCCTACGAGCAGTACTTC. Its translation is CASSLRSSYEQYF.

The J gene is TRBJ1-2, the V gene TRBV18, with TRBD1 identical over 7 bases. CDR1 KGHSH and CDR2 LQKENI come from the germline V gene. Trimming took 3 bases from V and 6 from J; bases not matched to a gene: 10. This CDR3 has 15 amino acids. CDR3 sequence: CASSPATGKWDGYTF. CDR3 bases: TGTGCCAGCTCACCTGCGACAGGGAAATGGGATGGCTACACCTTC.

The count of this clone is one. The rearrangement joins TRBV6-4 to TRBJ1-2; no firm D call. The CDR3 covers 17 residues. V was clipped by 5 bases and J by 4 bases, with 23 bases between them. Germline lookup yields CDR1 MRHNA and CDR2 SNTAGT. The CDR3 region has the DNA TGTGCCAGCAGTAGGTACAACCCACACGGAAAGACCTATGGCTACACCTTC. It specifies CASSRYNPHGKTYGYTF.

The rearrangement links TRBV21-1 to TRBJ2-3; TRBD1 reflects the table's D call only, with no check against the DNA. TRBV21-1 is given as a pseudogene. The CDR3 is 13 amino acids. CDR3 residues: CAREGAGTDTQYF. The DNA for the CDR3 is TGTGCCAGGGAGGGGGCGGGCACAGATACGCAGTATTTT.

This CDR3 reads CASTYTEAFF. In nucleotides, the CDR3 is TGCGCCAGCACCTACACTGAAGCTTTCTTT. This rearrangement joins TRBV23-1 to TRBJ1-1; no reliable D call. TRBV23-1 belongs to the ORF category, with a function that is uncertain. The CDR3 loop spans 10 amino acids. V lost 7 bases to trimming and J lost 3 bases, with 3 bases between them.

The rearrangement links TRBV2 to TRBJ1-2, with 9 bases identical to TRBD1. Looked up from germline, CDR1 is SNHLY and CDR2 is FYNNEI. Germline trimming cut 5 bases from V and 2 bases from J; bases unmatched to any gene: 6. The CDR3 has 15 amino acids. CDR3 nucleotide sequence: TGTGCCAGCAGTTACTCGACAGGGGGGAACTATGGCTACACCTTC. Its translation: CASSYSTGGNYGYTF.

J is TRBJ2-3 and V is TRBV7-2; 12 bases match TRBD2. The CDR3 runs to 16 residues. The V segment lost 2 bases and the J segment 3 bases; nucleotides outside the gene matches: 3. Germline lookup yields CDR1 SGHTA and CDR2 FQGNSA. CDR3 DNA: TGTGCCAGCAGCTTACTGACTAGCGGGGGAACAGATACGCAGTATTTT. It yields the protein CASSLLTSGGTDTQYF.

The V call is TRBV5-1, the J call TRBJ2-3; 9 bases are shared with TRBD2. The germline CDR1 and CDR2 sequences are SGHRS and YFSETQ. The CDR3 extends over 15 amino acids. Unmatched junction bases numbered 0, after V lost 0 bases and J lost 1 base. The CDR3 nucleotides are TGCGCCAGCAGCTTGGGCGGGGGGGGCACAGATACGCAGTATTTT. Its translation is CASSLGGGGTDTQYF.